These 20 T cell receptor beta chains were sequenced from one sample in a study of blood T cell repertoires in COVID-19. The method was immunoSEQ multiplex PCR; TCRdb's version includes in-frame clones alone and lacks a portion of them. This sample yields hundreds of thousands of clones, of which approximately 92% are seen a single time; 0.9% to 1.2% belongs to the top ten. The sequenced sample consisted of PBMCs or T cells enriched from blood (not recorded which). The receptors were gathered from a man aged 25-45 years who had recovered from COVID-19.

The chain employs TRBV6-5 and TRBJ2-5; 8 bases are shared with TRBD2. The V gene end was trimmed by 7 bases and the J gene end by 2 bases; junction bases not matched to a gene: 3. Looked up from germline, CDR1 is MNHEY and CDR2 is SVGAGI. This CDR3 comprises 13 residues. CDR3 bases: TGTGCCAGCAAGACGGGAGGGCAAGAGACCCAGTACTTC. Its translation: CASKTGGQETQYF.

The DNA of the CDR3 is TGTGCCAGTACCCATCGGGCCGCCAGGGGAGGGGAAAAACTGTTTTTT. Translation: CASTHRAARGGEKLFF. This chain uses TRBV19 with TRBJ1-4; tentatively, D is TRBD1 (6 bases). Germline CDR1 LNHDA, CDR2 SQIVND (reference sequence). The CDR3 extends over 16 amino acids. With 7 bases removed from V and 8 bases from J, the gap between germline ends came to 23 bases.

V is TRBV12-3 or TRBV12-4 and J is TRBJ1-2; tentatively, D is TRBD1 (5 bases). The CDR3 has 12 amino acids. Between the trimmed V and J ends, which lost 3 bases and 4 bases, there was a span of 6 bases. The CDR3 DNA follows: TGTGCCAGCAGTTTGACAGTCTATGGCTACACCTTC. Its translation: CASSLTVYGYTF.

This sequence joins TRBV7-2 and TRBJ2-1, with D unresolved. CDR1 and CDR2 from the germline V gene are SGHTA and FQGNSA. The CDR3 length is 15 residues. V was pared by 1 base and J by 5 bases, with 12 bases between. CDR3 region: CASSLVAGSHNEQFF. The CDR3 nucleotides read TGTGCCAGCAGCTTAGTTGCCGGGTCCCACAATGAGCAGTTCTTC.

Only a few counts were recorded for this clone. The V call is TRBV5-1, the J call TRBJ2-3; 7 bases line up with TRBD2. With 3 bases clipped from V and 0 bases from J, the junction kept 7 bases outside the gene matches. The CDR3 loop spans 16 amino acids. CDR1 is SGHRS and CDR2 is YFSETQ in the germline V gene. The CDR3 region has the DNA TGCGCCAGCAGCTCCTCGTCTAGCGGCAGCACAGATACGCAGTATTTT. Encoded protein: CASSSSSSGSTDTQYF.

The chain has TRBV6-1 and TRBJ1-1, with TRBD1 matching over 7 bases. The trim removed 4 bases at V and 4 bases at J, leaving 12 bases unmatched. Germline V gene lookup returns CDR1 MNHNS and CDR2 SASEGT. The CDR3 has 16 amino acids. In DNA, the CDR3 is TGTGCCAGCAGTGGGGGCGACAGGGTGTTCGGCACTGAAGCTTTCTTT. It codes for CASSGGDRVFGTEAFF.

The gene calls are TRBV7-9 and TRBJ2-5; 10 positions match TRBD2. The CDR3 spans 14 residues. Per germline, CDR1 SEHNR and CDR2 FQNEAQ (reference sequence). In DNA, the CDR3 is TGTGCTGGCGGGGCTAGCGGGGGACAAGAGACCCAGTACTTC. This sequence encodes CAGGASGGQETQYF.

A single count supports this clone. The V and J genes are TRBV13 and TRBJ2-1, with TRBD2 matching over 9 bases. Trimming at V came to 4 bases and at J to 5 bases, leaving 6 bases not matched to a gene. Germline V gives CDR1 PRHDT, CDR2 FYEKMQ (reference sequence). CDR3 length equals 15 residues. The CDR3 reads CASSSVAGGNNEQFF. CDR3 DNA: TGTGCCAGCAGCTCGGTGGCGGGAGGGAACAATGAGCAGTTCTTC.

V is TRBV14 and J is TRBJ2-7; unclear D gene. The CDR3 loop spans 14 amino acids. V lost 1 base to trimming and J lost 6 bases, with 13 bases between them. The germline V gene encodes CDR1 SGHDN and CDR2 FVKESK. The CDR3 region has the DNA TGTGCCAGCAGCCAAGGCCTTAAGTTGAGCGAGCAGTACTTC. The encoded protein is CASSQGLKLSEQYF.

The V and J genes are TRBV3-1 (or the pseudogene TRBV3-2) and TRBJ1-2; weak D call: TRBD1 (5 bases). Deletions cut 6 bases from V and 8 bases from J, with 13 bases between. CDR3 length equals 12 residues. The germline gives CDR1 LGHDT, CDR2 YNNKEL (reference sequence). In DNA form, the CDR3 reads TGTGCCAGCAGTTCCAGGGTGCGAGGCTACACCTTC. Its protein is CASSSRVRGYTF.

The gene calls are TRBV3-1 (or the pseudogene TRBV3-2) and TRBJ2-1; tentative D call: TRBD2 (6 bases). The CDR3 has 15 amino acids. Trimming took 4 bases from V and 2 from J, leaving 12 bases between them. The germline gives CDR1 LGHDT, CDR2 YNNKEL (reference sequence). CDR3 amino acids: CASSPQRVTYNEQFF. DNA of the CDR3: TGTGCCAGCAGCCCCCAGCGGGTTACCTACAATGAGCAGTTCTTC.

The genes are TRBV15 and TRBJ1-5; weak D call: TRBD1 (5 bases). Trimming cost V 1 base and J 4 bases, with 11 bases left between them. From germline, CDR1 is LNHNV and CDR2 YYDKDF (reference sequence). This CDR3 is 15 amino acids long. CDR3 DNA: TGTGCCACCAGCAGAGTCCTGGGGGGGAATCAGCCCCAGCATTTT. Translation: CATSRVLGGNQPQHF.

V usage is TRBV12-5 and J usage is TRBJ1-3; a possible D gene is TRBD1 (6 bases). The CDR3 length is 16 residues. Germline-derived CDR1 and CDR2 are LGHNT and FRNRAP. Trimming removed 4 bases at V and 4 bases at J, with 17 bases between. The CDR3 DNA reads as TGTGCTAGTGGTTCCTTTTGGGGGCCCAAAGGAAACACCATATATTTT. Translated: CASGSFWGPKGNTIYF.

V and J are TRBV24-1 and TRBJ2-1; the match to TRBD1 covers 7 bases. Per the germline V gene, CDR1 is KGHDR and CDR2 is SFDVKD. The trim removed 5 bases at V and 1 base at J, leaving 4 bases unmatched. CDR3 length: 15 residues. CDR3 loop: CATSGTGVSYNEQFF. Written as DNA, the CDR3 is TGTGCCACCAGTGGTACAGGGGTATCCTACAATGAGCAGTTCTTC.

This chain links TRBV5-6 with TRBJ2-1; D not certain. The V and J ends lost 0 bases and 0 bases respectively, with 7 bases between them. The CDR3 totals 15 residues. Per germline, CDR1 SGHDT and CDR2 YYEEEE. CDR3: CASSLGVSSYNEQFF. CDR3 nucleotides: TGTGCCAGCAGCTTGGGTGTGAGCTCCTACAATGAGCAGTTCTTC.

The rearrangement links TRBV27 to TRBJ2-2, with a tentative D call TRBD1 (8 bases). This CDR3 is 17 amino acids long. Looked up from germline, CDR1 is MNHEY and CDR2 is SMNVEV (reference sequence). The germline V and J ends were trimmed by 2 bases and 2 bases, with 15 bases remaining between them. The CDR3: CASSLRGGQVNTGELFF. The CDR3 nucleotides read TGTGCCAGCAGTTTAAGGGGGGGACAGGTTAACACCGGGGAGCTGTTTTTT.

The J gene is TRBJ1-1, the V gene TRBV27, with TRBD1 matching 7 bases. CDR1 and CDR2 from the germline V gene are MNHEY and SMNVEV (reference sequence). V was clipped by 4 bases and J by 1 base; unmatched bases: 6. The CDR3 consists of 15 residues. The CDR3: CASSSHRGPNTEAFF. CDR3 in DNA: TGTGCCAGCAGTTCTCACAGGGGACCGAACACTGAAGCTTTCTTT.

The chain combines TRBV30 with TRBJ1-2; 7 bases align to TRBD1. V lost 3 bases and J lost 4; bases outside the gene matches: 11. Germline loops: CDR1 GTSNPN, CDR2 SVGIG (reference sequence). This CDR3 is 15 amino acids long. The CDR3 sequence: CAWSPPDRVGYGYTF. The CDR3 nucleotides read TGTGCCTGGAGCCCCCCCGACAGGGTCGGCTATGGCTACACCTTC.

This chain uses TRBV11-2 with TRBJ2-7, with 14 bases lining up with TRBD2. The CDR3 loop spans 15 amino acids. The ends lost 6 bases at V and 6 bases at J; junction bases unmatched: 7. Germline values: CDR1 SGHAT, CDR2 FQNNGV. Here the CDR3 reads CASRFPGTSGSEQYF. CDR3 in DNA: TGTGCCAGCAGATTTCCCGGGACTAGCGGGAGCGAGCAGTACTTC.

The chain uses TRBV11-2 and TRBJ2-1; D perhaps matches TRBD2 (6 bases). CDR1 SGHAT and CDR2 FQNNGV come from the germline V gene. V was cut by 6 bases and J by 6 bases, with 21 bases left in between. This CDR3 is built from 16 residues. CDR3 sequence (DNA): TGTGCCAGCAGGCGGGGTACCGATAACCCATTCAATGAGCAGTTCTTC. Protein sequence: CASRRGTDNPFNEQFF.